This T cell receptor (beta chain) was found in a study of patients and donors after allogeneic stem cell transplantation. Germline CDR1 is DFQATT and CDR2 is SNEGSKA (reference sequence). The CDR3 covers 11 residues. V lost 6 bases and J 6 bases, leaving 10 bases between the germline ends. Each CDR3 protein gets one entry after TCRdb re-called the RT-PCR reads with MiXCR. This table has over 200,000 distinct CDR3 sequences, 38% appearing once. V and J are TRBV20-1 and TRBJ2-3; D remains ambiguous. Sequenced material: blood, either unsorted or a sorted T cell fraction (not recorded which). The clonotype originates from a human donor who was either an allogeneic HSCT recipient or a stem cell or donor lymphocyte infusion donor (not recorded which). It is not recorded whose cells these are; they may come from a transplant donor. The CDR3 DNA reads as TGCAGTGCGAATGTGAGGGATACGCAGTATTTT. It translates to CSANVRDTQYF.